These 19 T cell receptor beta chains were all obtained from the same sample, sequenced in a study of shared clonotypes between healthy human individuals. Selected positively for CCR7 and CD45RO-negative, naive CD8 cells excluded terminally differentiated effector memory CD45RA+ cells. Here immunoSEQ multiplex PCR was the method, and the copy in TCRdb shows in-frame clones only, minus some. The table includes under 600,000 clones, 98% detected once. Source material: naive CD8+ T cells sorted from blood. Every receptor here comes from a man aged 25-40 years in good health.

A single count supports this clone. Other DNA sequences in the sample encode the same CDR3. The chain carries TRBV7-9 and TRBJ1-5; no clear D. The CDR3 spans 14 residues. CDR1 SEHNR and CDR2 FQNEAQ come from the germline V gene (reference sequence). V shed 2 bases and J shed 0 bases, with 5 bases lying between them. CDR3 sequence (DNA): TGTGCCAGCAGCTTATTTGATAGCAATCAGCCCCAGCATTTT. As protein: CASSLFDSNQPQHF. The entire variable domain, with the rest obtained from reference TRBV7-9 and TRBJ1-5, is as follows: DTGVSQNPRHKITKRGQNVTFRCDPISEHNRLYWYRQTLGQGPEFLTYFQNEAQLEKSRLLSDRFSAERPKGSFSTLEIQRTEQGDSAMYLCASSLFDSNQPQHFGDGTRLSIL.

The chain joins TRBV18 to TRBJ2-7; D possibly matches TRBD1 or TRBD2 (5 bases each). This CDR3 spans 16 amino acids. The germline CDR1 and CDR2 sequences are KGHSH and LQKENI. Trimming shortened V by 0 bases and J by 3 bases, and 15 bases separated the two germline ends. The chain's CDR3 is CASSPPGRGRIYEQYF. The CDR3 coding sequence is TGTGCCAGCTCACCACCAGGTCGGGGCAGGATCTACGAGCAGTACTTC.

This chain joins TRBV5-6 and TRBJ1-5; D is unresolved. Trimming pared 0 bases from V and 3 bases from J, leaving 7 bases between. This CDR3 is 14 amino acids long. Per the germline V gene, CDR1 is SGHDT and CDR2 is YYEEEE. DNA of the CDR3: TGTGCCAGCAGCTTGGGGTTGGACAATCAGCCCCAGCATTTT. Its translation is CASSLGLDNQPQHF.

V is TRBV30 and J is TRBJ1-4; TRBD1 aligns across 7 bases. CDR3 length equals 17 residues. CDR1 is GTSNPN and CDR2 is SVGIG in the germline V gene (reference sequence). Trimming cost V 2 bases and J 3 bases; bases outside gene matches: 12. This CDR3 reads CAWSTGTEGLPNEKLFF. The CDR3 bases are TGTGCCTGGAGTACCGGGACAGAAGGGTTGCCTAATGAAAAACTGTTTTTT.

V and J are TRBV5-1 and TRBJ2-1; 9 nucleotides line up with TRBD2. There are 17 residues in the CDR3. Germline values: CDR1 SGHRS, CDR2 YFSETQ. V shed 0 bases and J 4 bases; nucleotides not matched to a gene: 8. The CDR3 nucleotides are TGCGCCAGCAGCTTGGGGGGTCCGACTAGCGGTTACAATGAGCAGTTCTTC. Protein: CASSLGGPTSGYNEQFF.

This clone was detected once. The rearrangement links TRBV4-2 to TRBJ1-1, with 12 bases aligning to TRBD1. Germline CDR1 and CDR2: LGHNA and YNFKEQ. This CDR3 is built from 17 residues. V lost 5 bases, J lost 0 bases, and 7 bases stayed unmatched. CDR3: CASSTGTGGLMNTEAFF. CDR3 nucleotides: TGTGCCAGCAGCACGGGGACAGGGGGCCTCATGAACACTGAAGCTTTCTTT.

This clone was observed once. Other nucleotide sequences in the sample specify the same CDR3. V gene TRBV4-1 combines with J gene TRBJ2-7; D not certain. Trimming left V 0 bases short and J 5 bases short, with 5 bases between. Per the germline V gene, CDR1 is MGHRA and CDR2 is YSYEKL. This CDR3 spans 12 amino acids. The CDR3 bases are TGCGCCAGCAGCCAAGATATCGACGAGCAGTACTTC. Protein product: CASSQDIDEQYF.

The chain joins TRBV7-2 to TRBJ2-2; no clear D. Germline V gene lookup returns CDR1 SGHTA and CDR2 FQGNSA. V gave up 2 bases and J gave up 3 bases, with 7 bases separating them. The CDR3 loop spans 14 amino acids. The CDR3 region has the DNA TGTGCCAGCAGCTTAACGGTGTACACCGGGGAGCTGTTTTTT. Protein product: CASSLTVYTGELFF.

This clone was picked up one time. The V gene is TRBV2, the J gene TRBJ2-1; no definite D call. Trimming took 8 bases from V and 6 from J, leaving 14 bases between them. Looked up from germline, CDR1 is SNHLY and CDR2 is FYNNEI. The CDR3 is 13 amino acids. The DNA of the CDR3 is TGTGCCAGCCCCGGAGCAGTCGGCAATGAGCAGTTCTTC. Its protein is CASPGAVGNEQFF.

The chain employs TRBV12-5 and TRBJ1-2, with 12 positions matching TRBD1. V shed 0 bases and J 6 bases; nucleotides not matched to a gene: 5. The CDR3 runs to 16 residues. CDR1 is LGHNT and CDR2 is FRNRAP in the germline V gene. This chain's CDR3 is CASGLVGTGGKDGYTF. CDR3 DNA: TGTGCTAGTGGTTTGGTTGGGACAGGGGGCAAGGATGGCTACACCTTC.

The rearrangement joins TRBV5-4 to TRBJ2-3; 8 nucleotides match TRBD2. The CDR3 sequence is 15 residues long. Germline V gene data show CDR1 as SGHNT and CDR2 as YYREEE (reference sequence). Germline trimming cut 4 bases from V and 2 bases from J; bases unmatched to any gene: 6. This chain's CDR3 is CASSPELADTDTQYF. CDR3 DNA: TGTGCCAGCAGCCCCGAACTAGCGGACACAGATACGCAGTATTTT.

A word on this clone: Other DNA sequences in the sample encode the same CDR3. This chain links TRBV28 with TRBJ2-1; D unclear. Trimming cost V 6 bases and J 4 bases, with 7 bases left between them. The germline CDR1 and CDR2 sequences are MDHEN and SYDVKM. This CDR3 contains 12 residues. The CDR3 loop is CASSPLYNEQFF. The DNA of the CDR3 is TGTGCCAGCAGCCCCCTATACAATGAGCAGTTCTTC.

J is TRBJ2-6 and V is TRBV7-9; no reliable D call. With 2 bases removed from V and 3 bases from J, the gap between germline ends came to 11 bases. This CDR3 spans 16 amino acids. Germline values: CDR1 SEHNR, CDR2 FQNEAQ (reference sequence). The CDR3 sequence: CASSLPAVLGANVLTF. The CDR3 DNA reads as TGTGCCAGCAGCTTACCAGCAGTTCTTGGGGCCAACGTCCTGACTTTC.

The genes are TRBV27 and TRBJ2-7, with 8 positions matching TRBD2. The germline CDR1 and CDR2 sequences are MNHEY and SMNVEV (reference sequence). The CDR3 runs to 16 residues. V was pared by 5 bases and J by 2 bases, with 11 bases of the junction left unmatched. CDR3 residues: CASSPSLAGVTYEQYF. Here the CDR3 DNA reads TGTGCCAGCAGTCCTTCTCTAGCGGGCGTTACCTACGAGCAGTACTTC.

The genes are TRBV28 and TRBJ2-1; no reliable D call. Germline CDR1 is MDHEN and CDR2 is SYDVKM. V lost 5 bases and J lost 4, with 15 bases in between. CDR3 length: 15 amino acids. CDR3 amino acids: CASSPPAEIYNEQFF. CDR3 DNA sequence: TGTGCCAGCAGTCCTCCGGCGGAGATTTACAATGAGCAGTTCTTC. Looking up the rest from reference TRBV28 and TRBJ2-1 gives the full variable domain: DVKVTQSSRYLVKRTGEKVFLECVQDMDHENMFWYRQDPGLGLRLIYFSYDVKMKEKGDIPEGYSVSREKKERFSLILESASTNQTSMYLCASSPPAEIYNEQFFGPGTRLTVL.

The chain carries TRBV19 and TRBJ1-5; maybe TRBD1 (5 bases). V gave up 3 bases and J gave up 7 bases, with 16 bases separating them. Germline V lookup: CDR1 LNHDA, CDR2 SQIVND (reference sequence). This CDR3 comprises 15 residues. The CDR3 DNA is TGTGCCAGTAGTATCTTTGGGGGAATTGGGCAGCCCCAGCATTTT. Protein product: CASSIFGGIGQPQHF.

The rearrangement uses TRBV4-1 and TRBJ2-7; unclear D gene. Trimming removed 0 bases from V and 11 bases from J, with 17 bases in between. Germline V gives CDR1 MGHRA, CDR2 YSYEKL. CDR3 length: 14 residues. The CDR3 DNA is TGCGCCAGCAGCCAAGAGCCCCGATTGACCGAAGAGTACTTC. Amino acid sequence: CASSQEPRLTEEYF.

This sequence joins TRBV5-4 and TRBJ1-2; TRBD1 might be the D (5 bases). The CDR3 is 12 residues long. Germline CDR1 and CDR2: SGHNT and YYREEE (reference sequence). The V gene lost 7 bases and the J gene lost 8 bases, with 15 bases spanning the gap. CDR3 amino acids: CASPGAGGGYTF. In nucleotides, the CDR3 is TGTGCCAGCCCCGGGGCAGGAGGCGGCTACACCTTC.

The rearrangement links TRBV5-1 to TRBJ1-1; the D gene is possibly TRBD1 (6 bases). The germline CDR1 and CDR2 sequences are SGHRS and YFSETQ. The CDR3 has 17 residues. V lost 0 bases, J lost 0 bases, and 15 bases lay in between. CDR3 sequence (DNA): TGCGCCAGCAGCTTGGCGGCCAGGGGAGTTTTGAACACTGAAGCTTTCTTT. Translated, it gives CASSLAARGVLNTEAFF.